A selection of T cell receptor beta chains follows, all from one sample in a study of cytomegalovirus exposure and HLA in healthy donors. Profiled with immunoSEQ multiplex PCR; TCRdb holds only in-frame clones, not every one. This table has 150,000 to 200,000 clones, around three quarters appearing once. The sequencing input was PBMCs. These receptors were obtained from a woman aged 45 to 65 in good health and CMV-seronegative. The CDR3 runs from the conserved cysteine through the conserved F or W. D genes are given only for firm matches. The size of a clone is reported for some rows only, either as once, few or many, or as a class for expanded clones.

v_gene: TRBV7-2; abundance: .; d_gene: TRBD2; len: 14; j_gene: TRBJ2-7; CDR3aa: CASSNSGRIYEQYF; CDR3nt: TGTGCCAGCAGCAATAGCGGGAGGATCTACGAGCAGTACTTC
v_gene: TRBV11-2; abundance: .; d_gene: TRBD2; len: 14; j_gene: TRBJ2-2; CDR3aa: CASSLNYGRRELFF; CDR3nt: TGTGCCAGCAGCTTAAATTACGGGAGGCGGGAGCTGTTTTTT
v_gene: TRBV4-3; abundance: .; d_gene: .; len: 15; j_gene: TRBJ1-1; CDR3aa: CASSQNTDSQTEAFF; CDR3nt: TGCGCCAGCAGCCAAAACACGGACAGTCAGACTGAAGCTTTCTTT
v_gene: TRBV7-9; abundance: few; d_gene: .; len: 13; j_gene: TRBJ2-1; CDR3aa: CASSRPPPNEQFF; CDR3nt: TGTGCCAGCAGCCGTCCCCCCCCCAATGAGCAGTTCTTC
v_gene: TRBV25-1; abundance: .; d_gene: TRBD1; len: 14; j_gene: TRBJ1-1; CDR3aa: CASSATGDWTEAFF; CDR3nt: TGTGCCAGCAGTGCGACAGGGGATTGGACTGAAGCTTTCTTT
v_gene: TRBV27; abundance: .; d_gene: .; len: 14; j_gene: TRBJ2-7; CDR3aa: CASSLGTGPYEQYF; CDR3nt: TGTGCCAGCAGTTTGGGGACTGGCCCCTACGAGCAGTACTTC
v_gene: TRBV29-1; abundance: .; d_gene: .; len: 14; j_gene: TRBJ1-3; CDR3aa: CSVEDKGSGNTIYF; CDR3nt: TGCAGCGTTGAGGACAAGGGATCCGGAAACACCATATATTTT
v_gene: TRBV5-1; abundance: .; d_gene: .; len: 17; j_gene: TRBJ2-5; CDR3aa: CASSRDSSVGAQETQYF; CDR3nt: TGCGCCAGCAGCAGAGACAGTTCGGTGGGGGCACAAGAGACCCAGTACTTC
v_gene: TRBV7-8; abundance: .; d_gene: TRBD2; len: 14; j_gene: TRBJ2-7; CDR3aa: CASSASGSSYEQYF; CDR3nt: TGTGCCAGCAGCGCCAGCGGGAGCTCCTACGAGCAGTACTTC
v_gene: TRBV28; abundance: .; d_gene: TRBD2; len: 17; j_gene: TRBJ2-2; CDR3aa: CASSLRLAGLITGELFF; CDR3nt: TGTGCCAGCAGTTTAAGGCTAGCGGGCCTTATCACCGGGGAGCTGTTTTTT
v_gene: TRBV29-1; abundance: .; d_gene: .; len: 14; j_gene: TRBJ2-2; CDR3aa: CSVDSGKNTGELFF; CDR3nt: TGCAGCGTTGACTCAGGGAAGAACACCGGGGAGCTGTTTTTT
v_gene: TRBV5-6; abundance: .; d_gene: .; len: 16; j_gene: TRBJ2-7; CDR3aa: CASSPPTGGVKDEQYF; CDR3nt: TGTGCCAGCAGCCCCCCAACAGGGGGGGTCAAGGACGAGCAGTACTTC
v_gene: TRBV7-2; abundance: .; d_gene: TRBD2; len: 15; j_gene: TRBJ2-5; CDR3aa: CASSPKRERQETQYF; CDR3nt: TGTGCCAGCAGCCCCAAGCGGGAGCGTCAAGAGACCCAGTACTTC
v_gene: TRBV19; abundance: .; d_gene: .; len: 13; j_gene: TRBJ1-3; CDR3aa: CASTRTTGNTIYF; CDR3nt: TGTGCCAGTACGAGAACGACTGGAAACACCATATATTTT
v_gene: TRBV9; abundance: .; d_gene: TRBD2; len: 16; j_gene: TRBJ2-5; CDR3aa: CASSVDTSGGRETQYF; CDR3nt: TGTGCCAGCAGCGTAGATACTAGCGGGGGTCGGGAGACCCAGTACTTC
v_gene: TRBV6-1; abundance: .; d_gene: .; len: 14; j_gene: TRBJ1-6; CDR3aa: CASEEDSYNSPLHF; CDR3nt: TGTGCCAGCGAAGAGGACAGCTATAATTCACCCCTCCACTTT
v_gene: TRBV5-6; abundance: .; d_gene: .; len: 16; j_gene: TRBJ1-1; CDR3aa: CASSSLGASQNTEAFF; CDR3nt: TGTGCCAGCAGCTCCCTGGGGGCCAGCCAGAACACTGAAGCTTTCTTT
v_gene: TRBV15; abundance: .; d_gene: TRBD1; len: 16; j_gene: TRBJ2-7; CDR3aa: CATSRVVGTASYEQYF; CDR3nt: TGTGCCACCAGCAGAGTCGTCGGGACAGCCTCCTACGAGCAGTACTTC
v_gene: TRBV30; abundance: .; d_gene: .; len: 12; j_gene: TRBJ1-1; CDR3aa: CAWSTRNTEAFF; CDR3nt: TGTGCCTGGAGTACGAGGAACACTGAAGCTTTCTTT
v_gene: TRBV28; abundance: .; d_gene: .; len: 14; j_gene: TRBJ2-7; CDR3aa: CASSLIGVGYEQYF; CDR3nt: TGTGCCAGCAGTTTGATCGGGGTGGGCTACGAGCAGTACTTC
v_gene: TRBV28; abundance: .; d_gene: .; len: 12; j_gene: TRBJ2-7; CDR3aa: CASSLRGYEQYF; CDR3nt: TGTGCCAGCAGTTTAAGGGGCTACGAGCAGTACTTC
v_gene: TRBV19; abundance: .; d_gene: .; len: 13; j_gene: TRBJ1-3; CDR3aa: CATTKGNGNTIYF; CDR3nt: TGTGCCACTACGAAGGGGAATGGAAACACCATATATTTT
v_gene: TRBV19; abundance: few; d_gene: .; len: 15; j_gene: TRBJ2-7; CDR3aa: CASSPAQPGSYEQYF; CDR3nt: TGTGCCAGTAGTCCTGCTCAGCCAGGCAGCTACGAGCAGTACTTC
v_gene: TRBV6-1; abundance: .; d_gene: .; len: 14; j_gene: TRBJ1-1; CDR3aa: CAILEGQLNTEAFF; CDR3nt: TGTGCCATACTAGAGGGACAATTGAACACTGAAGCTTTCTTT
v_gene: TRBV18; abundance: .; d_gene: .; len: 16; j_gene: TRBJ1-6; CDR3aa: CASSPSLGQINSPLHF; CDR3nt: TGTGCCAGCTCACCATCTTTAGGACAGATTAATTCCCCCCTCCACTTT
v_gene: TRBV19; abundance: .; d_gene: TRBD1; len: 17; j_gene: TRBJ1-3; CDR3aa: CASYPGQPTTSGNTIYF; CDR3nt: TGTGCCAGCTACCCGGGACAGCCGACTACTTCTGGAAACACCATATATTTT
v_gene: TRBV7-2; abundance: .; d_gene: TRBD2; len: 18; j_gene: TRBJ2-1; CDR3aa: CASSLSGRLAGVYNEQFF; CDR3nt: TGTGCCAGCAGCTTATCGGGAAGGCTAGCGGGGGTCTACAATGAGCAGTTCTTC
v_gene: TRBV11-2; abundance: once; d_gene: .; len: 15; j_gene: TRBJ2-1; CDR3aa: CASSAGQSSYNEQFF; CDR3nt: TGTGCCAGCAGCGCCGGACAGTCCTCCTACAATGAGCAGTTCTTC
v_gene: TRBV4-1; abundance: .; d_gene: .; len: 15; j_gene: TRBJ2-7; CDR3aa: CASSQYMDSSYEQYF; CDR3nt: TGCGCCAGCAGCCAATACATGGACAGCTCCTACGAGCAGTACTTC
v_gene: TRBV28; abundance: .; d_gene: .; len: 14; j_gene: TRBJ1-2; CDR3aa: CASSLSGRSYGYTF; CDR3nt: TGTGCCAGCAGTTTATCAGGTCGGTCCTATGGCTACACCTTC
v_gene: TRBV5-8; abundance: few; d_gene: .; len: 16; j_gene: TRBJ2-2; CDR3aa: CASSPGAGWNTGELFF; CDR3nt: TGTGCCAGCAGCCCAGGAGCAGGGTGGAACACCGGGGAGCTGTTTTTT
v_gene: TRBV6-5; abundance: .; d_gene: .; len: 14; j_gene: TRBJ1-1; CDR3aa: CASSLGHRAEEAFF; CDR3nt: TGTGCCAGCAGTTTGGGGCACAGGGCAGAAGAAGCTTTCTTT
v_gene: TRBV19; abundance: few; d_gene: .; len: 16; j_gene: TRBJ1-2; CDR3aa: CASSISQGPPNYGYTF; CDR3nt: TGTGCCAGTAGTATTTCCCAGGGCCCTCCAAACTATGGCTACACCTTC
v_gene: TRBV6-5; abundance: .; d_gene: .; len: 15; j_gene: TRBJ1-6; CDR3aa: CASSQSQGYNSPLHF; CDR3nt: TGTGCCAGCAGCCAAAGTCAGGGCTATAATTCACCCCTCCACTTT
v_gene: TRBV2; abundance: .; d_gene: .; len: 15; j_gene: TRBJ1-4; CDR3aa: CASRPRDNGNEKLFF; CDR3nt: TGTGCCAGCAGGCCCCGGGACAATGGTAATGAAAAACTGTTTTTT
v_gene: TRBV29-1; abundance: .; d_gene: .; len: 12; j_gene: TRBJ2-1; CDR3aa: CSVRRGIGEQFF; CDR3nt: TGCAGCGTCCGGAGGGGAATCGGTGAGCAGTTCTTC
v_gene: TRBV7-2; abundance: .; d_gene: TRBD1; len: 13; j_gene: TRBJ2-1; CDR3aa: CASSTGQDNEQFF; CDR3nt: TGTGCCAGCAGTACGGGACAGGACAATGAGCAGTTCTTC
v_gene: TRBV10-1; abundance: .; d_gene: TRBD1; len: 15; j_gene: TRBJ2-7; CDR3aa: CASRAGTGAPYEQYF; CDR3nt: TGCGCCAGCAGGGCTGGGACAGGGGCCCCCTACGAGCAGTACTTC
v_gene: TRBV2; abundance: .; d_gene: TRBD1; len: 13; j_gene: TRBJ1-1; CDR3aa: CASSGQGDTEAFF; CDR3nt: TGTGCCAGCAGTGGACAGGGGGACACTGAAGCTTTCTTT
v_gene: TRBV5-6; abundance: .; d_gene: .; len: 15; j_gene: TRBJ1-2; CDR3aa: CASSFEPGGRTGYTF; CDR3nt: TGTGCCAGCAGCTTCGAACCGGGGGGGCGCACGGGCTACACCTTC
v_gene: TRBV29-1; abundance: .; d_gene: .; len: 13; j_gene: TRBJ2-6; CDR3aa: CSVQGSGANVLTF; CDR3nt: TGCAGCGTTCAGGGCTCTGGGGCCAACGTCCTGACTTTC
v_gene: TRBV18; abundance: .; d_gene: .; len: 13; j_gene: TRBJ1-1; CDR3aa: CASSEQRNTEAFF; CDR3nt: TGTGCCAGCTCAGAACAGAGAAACACTGAAGCTTTCTTT
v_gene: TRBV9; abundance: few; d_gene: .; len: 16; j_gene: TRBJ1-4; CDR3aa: CASSPLSDSQGEKLFF; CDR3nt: TGTGCCAGCAGCCCCCTGAGTGACAGTCAAGGAGAAAAACTGTTTTTT
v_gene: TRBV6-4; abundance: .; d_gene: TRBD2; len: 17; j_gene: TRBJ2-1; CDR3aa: CASMEVQAGRAWNEQFF; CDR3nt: TGCGCCAGCATGGAGGTTCAAGCGGGGAGGGCGTGGAATGAGCAGTTCTTC
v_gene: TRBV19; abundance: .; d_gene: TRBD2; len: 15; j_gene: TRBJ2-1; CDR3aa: CASKRGLAGVVEQFF; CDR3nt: TGTGCCAGTAAGCGCGGACTAGCGGGAGTGGTTGAGCAGTTCTTC
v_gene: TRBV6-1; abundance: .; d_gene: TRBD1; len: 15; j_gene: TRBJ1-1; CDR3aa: CASSDSGQGRTEAFF; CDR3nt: TGTGCCAGCAGCGACTCGGGACAGGGGCGAACTGAAGCTTTCTTT